The T cell receptor beta chain described here comes from a study of T cells in Graves' hyperthyroidism and ophthalmopathy. The TCR beta CDR3 regions underwent amplification using RNA transcripts as the source. Carried out on the TCR CDR3, a first-round RT-PCR used the HTBI primer set. Each CDR3 protein is one row after TCRdb ran MiXCR on the multiplex PCR reads. The sample yields 550,000 to 600,000 distinct CDR3 sequences, 14% seen once. Exclusion of patients followed from uncontrolled infection, other autoimmune disease, pregnancy or lactation. Thyroid ultrasound and orbital computed tomography, with clinical symptoms and serum thyroxine and TRAb, informed diagnoses. This clonotype was picked up many times. Antigen specificity is unknown. Points from the study as a whole: Patients with ophthalmopathy were separated from those with stable hyperthyroidism by a 13 V-J model. Blood held most thyroid clonotypes expanded above 0.001 frequency.

V lost 8 bases, J lost 1 base, and 10 bases lay in between. Per germline, CDR1 SNHLY and CDR2 FYNNEI. This CDR3 has 13 amino acids. Sequenced sample: blood. The TCR originated in a woman between 18 and 29 years old with Graves' ophthalmopathy. V gene TRBV2 combines with J gene TRBJ2-3, with no clear D. CDR3 nucleotide sequence: TGTGCCAGCTACCGTCGGGGCACAGATACGCAGTATTTT. This sequence encodes CASYRRGTDTQYF.